A single sample gave rise to the 4 T cell receptor beta chains below, sequenced in a study of T cells expressing NK-cell markers (TCRdb year 2020). The library came from 5' RACE. The sample was run on an Illumina HiSeq 2000. TCRdb reprocessed the reads, so every CDR3 protein sequence counts as one entry and DNA is not shown. This specimen's table enumerates about 120,000 distinct CDR3 sequences. Of the sample, 15% to 20% falls within the top ten clones. Material: blood T cells: a sorted CD56 or NKG2C T cell subset, CD4+ or CD8+ T cells, or bulk PBMC T cells (not recorded which). All receptors come from a woman aged 18 to 69 in good health.

The CDR3 loop reads CATQGQGVDTQYF. The rearrangement uses TRBV5-5 and TRBJ2-3; TCRdb's D call, TRBD1, is unchecked because there is no DNA. The CDR3 spans 13 residues. The germline V gene encodes CDR1 SGHKS and CDR2 YYEKEE (reference sequence).

V and J are TRBV27 and TRBJ2-2; TCRdb names TRBD2, which stays unverified in the absence of DNA. The CDR3 has 13 amino acids. Germline V gene sequence: CDR1 MNHEY, CDR2 SMNVEV (reference sequence). The CDR3 protein is CASSQGLGGELFF.

V usage is TRBV27 and J usage is TRBJ2-1; checking the TCRdb D call of TRBD1 is not possible without DNA. This CDR3 region has 15 residues. Germline V gene data show CDR1 as MNHEY and CDR2 as SMNVEV (reference sequence). This chain's CDR3 is CASSPPGQGLVEQFF.

This rearrangement joins TRBV28 to TRBJ2-7; checking the TCRdb D call of TRBD2 is not possible without DNA. Germline values: CDR1 MDHEN, CDR2 SYDVKM. CDR3 size: 16 residues. CDR3 amino acids: CASSSQGLAEPYEQYF.